This T cell receptor (beta chain) stems from a study of T cell responses to AZD1222 COVID-19 vaccine. Notes on the study in general: White British ancestry dominated among donors, who included more females, and clonal diversity was possibly underestimated. Sampling captured repertoires only after the peak T cell response.

Germline V lookup: CDR1 SGHTA, CDR2 FQGNSA. CDR3 length: 15 residues. V gave up 1 base and J gave up 0 bases, with 7 bases separating them. A word on this clone: Its antigen is unknown.

TCRdb keeps only in-frame clones here, not all; method: immunoSEQ multiplex PCR. The sample includes 100,000 or so clones, more than 85% of them seen just once. The chain employs TRBV7-2 and TRBJ2-1; D call uncertain. This sample comprised peripheral blood, obtained on day 0 of AZD1222 vaccination. The receptor was derived from an adult in good health. CDR3 DNA: TGTGCCAGCAGCTTAGGGTGGGGCTCCTACAATGAGCAGTTCTTC. Its translation: CASSLGWGSYNEQFF.